This TCR beta chain comes out of a study of T cell repertoires in cytomegalovirus infection. Study at large: Both CMV infection and a matching HLA type were indicated by public TCR beta signatures. Study-wide points: HLA-C-restricted CMV-specific TCR beta clonotypes were dominant in the ex vivo response. People with CMV and the relevant HLA were identified by cumulative public TCR beta family frequency.

This clonotype was seen more than once but under ten times. The antigen is unknown. TCRdb reanalysed the reads using MiXCR and keeps one entry per CDR3 protein. The sample holds 450,000 to 600,000 distinct CDR3 sequences; about 11% are singletons and the top ten take 10%. CDR3 size: 14 residues. The trim removed 4 bases at V and 7 bases at J, leaving 4 bases unmatched. Germline V gene data show CDR1 as SGHRS and CDR2 as YFSETQ. The TCR comes from a human donor in good health (CMV status not recorded). Some clones in this sample may be carry-over from other donors' samples. The chain has TRBV5-1 and TRBJ1-6, with 8 bases identical to TRBD1. The source material was PBMCs. The CDR3 nucleotides are TGCGCCAGCAGCGGACAGGGATTGAATTCACCCCTCCACTTT. Translated, it gives CASSGQGLNSPLHF. Based on the CDR3 plus reference TRBV5-1 and TRBJ1-6, the full variable domain is KAGVTQTPRYLIKTRGQQVTLSCSPISGHRSVSWYQQTPGQGLQFLFEYFSETQRNKGNFPGRFSGRQFSNSRSEMNVSTLELGDSALYLCASSGQGLNSPLHFGNGTRLTVT.